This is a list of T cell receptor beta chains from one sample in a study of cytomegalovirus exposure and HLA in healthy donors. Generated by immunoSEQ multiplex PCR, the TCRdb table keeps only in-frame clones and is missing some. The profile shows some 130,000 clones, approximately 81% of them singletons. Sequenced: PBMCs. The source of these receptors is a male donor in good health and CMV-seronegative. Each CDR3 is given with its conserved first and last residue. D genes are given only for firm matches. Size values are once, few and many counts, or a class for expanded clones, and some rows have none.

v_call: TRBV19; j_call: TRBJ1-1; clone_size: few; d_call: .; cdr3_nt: TGTGCCAGTAGTCCCCAAATTAGCCTCCGGAACACTGAAGCTTTCTTT; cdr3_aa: CASSPQISLRNTEAFF
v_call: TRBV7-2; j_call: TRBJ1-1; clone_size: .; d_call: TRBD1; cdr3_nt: TGTGCCAGCAGCTGGGACAGGAGTGCTTTCTTT; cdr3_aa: CASSWDRSAFF
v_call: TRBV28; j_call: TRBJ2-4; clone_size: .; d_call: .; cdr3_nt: TGTGCCAGTGGGGATACGGGAGTGTCCAAAAACATTCAGTACTTC; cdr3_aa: CASGDTGVSKNIQYF
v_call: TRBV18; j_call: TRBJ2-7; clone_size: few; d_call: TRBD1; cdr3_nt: TGTGCCAGCTCGCCAGACAGGGGCGGTTACTACGAGCAGTACTTC; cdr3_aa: CASSPDRGGYYEQYF
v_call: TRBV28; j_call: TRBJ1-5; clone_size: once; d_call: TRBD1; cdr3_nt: TGTGCCAGCAGTTTAACAGGGGCGCGGAATCAGCCCCAGCATTTT; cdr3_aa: CASSLTGARNQPQHF
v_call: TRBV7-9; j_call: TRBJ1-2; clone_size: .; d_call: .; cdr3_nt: TGTGCCAGCAGCCTCTCCCAGGACAGATATGGCTACACCTTC; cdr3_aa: CASSLSQDRYGYTF
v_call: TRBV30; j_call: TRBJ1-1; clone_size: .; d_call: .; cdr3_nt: TGTGCCTGGGCGGGGGCAAGGAGAGCTTTCTTT; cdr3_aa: CAWAGARRAFF
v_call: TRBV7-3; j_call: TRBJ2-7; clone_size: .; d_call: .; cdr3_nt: TGTGCCAGCAGCTTAACTGGGGGGGCGTCCTACGAGCAGTACTTC; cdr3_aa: CASSLTGGASYEQYF
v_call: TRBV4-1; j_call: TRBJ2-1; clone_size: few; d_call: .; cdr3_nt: TGCGCCAGCAGCCAGGACGGGACACTATTAGGACAGTTCTTC; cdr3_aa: CASSQDGTLLGQFF
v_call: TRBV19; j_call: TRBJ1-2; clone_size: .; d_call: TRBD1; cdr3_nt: TGTGCCAGTCAATTCACAGGGGACCGAGGCTACACCTTC; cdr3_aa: CASQFTGDRGYTF
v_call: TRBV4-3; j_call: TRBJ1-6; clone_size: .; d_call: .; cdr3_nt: TGCGCCAGCAGCCAAGACAGGGGTCCCTATAATTCACCCCTCCACTTT; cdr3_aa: CASSQDRGPYNSPLHF
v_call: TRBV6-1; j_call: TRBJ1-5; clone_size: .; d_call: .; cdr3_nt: TGTGCCAGCAGAGAAGAGGAGGTAGCCCAGCCCCAGCATTTT; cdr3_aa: CASREEEVAQPQHF
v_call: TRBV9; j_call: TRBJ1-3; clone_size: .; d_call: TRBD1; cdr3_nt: TGTGCCAGCAGCGGAGGGACAGGGCAGACACTCTCTGGAAACACCATATATTTT; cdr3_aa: CASSGGTGQTLSGNTIYF
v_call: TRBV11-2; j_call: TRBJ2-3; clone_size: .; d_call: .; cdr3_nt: TGTGCCAGCAGCTTAGTACCGGGAGTAAGAGATACGCAGTATTTT; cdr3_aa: CASSLVPGVRDTQYF
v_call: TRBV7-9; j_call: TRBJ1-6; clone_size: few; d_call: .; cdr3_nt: TGTGCCAGCAGCTTAGGGCAGGGCTTAATGGAACACTTT; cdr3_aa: CASSLGQGLMEHF
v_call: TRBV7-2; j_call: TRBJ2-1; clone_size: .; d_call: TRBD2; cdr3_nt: TGTGCCAGCAGCTTAGTACAGAGGACTAGCGGTTACAATGAGCAGTTCTTC; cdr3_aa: CASSLVQRTSGYNEQFF
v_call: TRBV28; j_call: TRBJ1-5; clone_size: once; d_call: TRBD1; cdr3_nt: TGTGCCAGCAGCTTGACAGGGGAGAGCAATCAGCCCCAGCATTTT; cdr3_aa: CASSLTGESNQPQHF
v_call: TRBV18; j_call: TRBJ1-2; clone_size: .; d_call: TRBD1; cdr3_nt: TGTGCCAGCTCACCAATGGACAGGGGGAGTGGCTACACCTTC; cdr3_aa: CASSPMDRGSGYTF
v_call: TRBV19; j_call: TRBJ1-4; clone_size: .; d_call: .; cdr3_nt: TGTGCCAGTAGTACTCCACAGGGACCAACTAATGAAAAACTGTTTTTT; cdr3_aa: CASSTPQGPTNEKLFF
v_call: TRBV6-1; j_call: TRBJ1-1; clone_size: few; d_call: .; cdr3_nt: TGTGCCAGCAAGTCCGGGACAACCAACACTGAAGCTTTCTTT; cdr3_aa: CASKSGTTNTEAFF
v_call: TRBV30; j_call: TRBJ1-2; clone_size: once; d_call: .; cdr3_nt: TGTGCCTGGAGTGGGGACACCTCTAACTATGGCTACACCTTC; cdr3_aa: CAWSGDTSNYGYTF
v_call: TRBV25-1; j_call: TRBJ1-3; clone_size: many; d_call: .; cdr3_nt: TGTGCCAGCACTAACAGGGTAGACACCATATATTTT; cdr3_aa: CASTNRVDTIYF
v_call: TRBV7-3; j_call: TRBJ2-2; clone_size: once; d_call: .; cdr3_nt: TGTGCCAGCAGCTTAATTTCGCAGGCCGGGGAGCTGTTTTTT; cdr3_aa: CASSLISQAGELFF
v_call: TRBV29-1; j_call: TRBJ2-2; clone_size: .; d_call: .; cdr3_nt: TGCAGCGTTGGATCTCGGGCGGGGAACACCGGGGAGCTGTTTTTT; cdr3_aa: CSVGSRAGNTGELFF
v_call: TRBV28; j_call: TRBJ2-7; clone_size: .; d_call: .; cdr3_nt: TGTGCCAGCATCCGGGACTCACGTCCCTACGAGCAGTACTTC; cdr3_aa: CASIRDSRPYEQYF
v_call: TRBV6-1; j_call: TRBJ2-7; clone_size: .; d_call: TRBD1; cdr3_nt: TGTGCCAGCAGGGACAGGGGGTCCTACGAGCAGTACTTC; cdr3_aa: CASRDRGSYEQYF
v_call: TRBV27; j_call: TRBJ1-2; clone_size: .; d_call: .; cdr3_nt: TGTGCCAGCAGTTTTACAGGGCCTAACTATGGCTACACCTTC; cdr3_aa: CASSFTGPNYGYTF
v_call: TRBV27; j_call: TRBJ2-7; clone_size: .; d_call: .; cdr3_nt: TGTGCCAGCAGTTTTTGGGAGGGGGAAGCCTACGAGCAGTACTTC; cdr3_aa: CASSFWEGEAYEQYF
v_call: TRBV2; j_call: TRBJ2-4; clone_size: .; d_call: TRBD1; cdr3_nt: TGTGCCAGCAGCATAATACAGGGGGTGGCGAACATTCAGTACTTC; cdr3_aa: CASSIIQGVANIQYF
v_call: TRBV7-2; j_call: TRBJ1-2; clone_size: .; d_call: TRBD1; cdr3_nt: TGTGCCAGCAGCTTACCCGACAGGGCATGGGACGGCTACACCTTC; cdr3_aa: CASSLPDRAWDGYTF
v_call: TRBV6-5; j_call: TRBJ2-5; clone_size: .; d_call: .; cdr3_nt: TGTGCCAGCAGTTCAGGCGACCGGCTGACCCAGTACTTC; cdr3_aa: CASSSGDRLTQYF
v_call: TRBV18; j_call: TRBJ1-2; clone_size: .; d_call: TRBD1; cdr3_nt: TGTGCCAGCTCACGGACAGGGGTAAGAGATGGCTACACCTTC; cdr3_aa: CASSRTGVRDGYTF
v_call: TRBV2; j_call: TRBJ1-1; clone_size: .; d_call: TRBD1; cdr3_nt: TGTGCCAGCAGTCGACAGGGGCATAACACTGAAGCTTTCTTT; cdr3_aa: CASSRQGHNTEAFF
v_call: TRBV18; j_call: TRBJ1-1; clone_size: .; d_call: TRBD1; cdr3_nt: TGTGCCAGCTCACCAGGGACAGAGGCTGAAGCTTTCTTT; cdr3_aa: CASSPGTEAEAFF
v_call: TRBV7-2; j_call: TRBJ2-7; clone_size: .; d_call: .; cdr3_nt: TGTGCCAGCAGCTTAGTGGCGGACTACGAGCAGTACTTC; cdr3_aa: CASSLVADYEQYF
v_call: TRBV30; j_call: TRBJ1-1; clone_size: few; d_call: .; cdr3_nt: TGTGCCTGGAGTGTCAGGGCAGCCAAATACACTGAAGCTTTCTTT; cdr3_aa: CAWSVRAAKYTEAFF
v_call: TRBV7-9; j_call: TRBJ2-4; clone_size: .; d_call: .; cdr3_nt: TGTGCCAGCAGCTGGCAGGCCGCTGGAAAAGCCAAAAACATTCAGTACTTC; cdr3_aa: CASSWQAAGKAKNIQYF
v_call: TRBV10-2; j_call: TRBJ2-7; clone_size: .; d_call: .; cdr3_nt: TGCGCCAGCAGTGTATCCTACGAGCAGTACTTC; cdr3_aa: CASSVSYEQYF
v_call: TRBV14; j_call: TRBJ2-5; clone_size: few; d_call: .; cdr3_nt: TGTGCCAGCAGCCACGCGGAGACCCAGTACTTC; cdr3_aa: CASSHAETQYF
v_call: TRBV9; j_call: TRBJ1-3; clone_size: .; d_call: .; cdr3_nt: TGTGCCAGCAGCTCCTACCCCCCCGGAAACACCATATATTTT; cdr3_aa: CASSSYPPGNTIYF
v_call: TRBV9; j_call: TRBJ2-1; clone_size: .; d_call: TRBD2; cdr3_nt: TGTGCCAGCAGCGTAGGGACTAGCGGGAGACACAATGAGCAGTTCTTC; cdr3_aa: CASSVGTSGRHNEQFF
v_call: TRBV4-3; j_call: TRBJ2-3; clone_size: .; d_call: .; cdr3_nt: TGCGCCAGCAGCCAAGATGCTAGTAGGGATACGCAGTATTTT; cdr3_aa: CASSQDASRDTQYF
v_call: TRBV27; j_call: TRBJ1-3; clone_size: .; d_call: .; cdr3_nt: TGTGCCAGCAGTCTGAGTCTCTTCTCTGGAAACACCATATATTTT; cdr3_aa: CASSLSLFSGNTIYF
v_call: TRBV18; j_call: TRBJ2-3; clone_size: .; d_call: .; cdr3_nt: TGTGCCAGCTCACCACCGGGTGGAAGCGCTAGCACAGATACGCAGTATTTT; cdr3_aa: CASSPPGGSASTDTQYF
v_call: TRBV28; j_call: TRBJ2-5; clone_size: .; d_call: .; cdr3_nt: TGTGCCAGCAGTCCCCAATTGGTTGAGGAGACCCAGTACTTC; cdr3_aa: CASSPQLVEETQYF
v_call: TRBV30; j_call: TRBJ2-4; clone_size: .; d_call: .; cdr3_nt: TGTGCCTGGAGACTGGGTTCCAAAGCGGGAGCCAAAAACATTCAGTACTTC; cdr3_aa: CAWRLGSKAGAKNIQYF